This is a list of T cell receptor beta chains from one sample in a study of T cell repertoires in cytomegalovirus infection. These receptors have no identified antigens. TCRdb reprocessed the reads via MiXCR and lists one record per CDR3 protein. Here the sample spans a few hundred thousand distinct CDR3 sequences, about 40% being singletons. The sequencing here drew on cultured PBMCs, taken from culture after CMV antigen stimulation. The receptor set was obtained from a human donor in good health (CMV status not recorded). Some clones in this sample may be carry-over from other donors' samples. Both conserved end residues are part of each CDR3. The size entry is marked missing in some rows and otherwise reads once, few, many or a size class.

cdr3_aa | j_call | v_call | clone_size
CASQRDSLRNEQFF | TRBJ2-1 | TRBV12-3/TRBV12-4 | -
CASSFQGDQPQHF | TRBJ1-5 | TRBV7-8 | -
CASSQTTGGTGELFF | TRBJ2-2 | TRBV7-2 | few
CASSLALGYEQYF | TRBJ2-7 | TRBV7-2 | many
CASSLEWEAEAFF | TRBJ1-1 | TRBV7-2 | -
CSARVGPSTDTQYF | TRBJ2-3 | TRBV20-1 | once
CAISSGGVVSYNEQFF | TRBJ2-1 | TRBV10-3 | few
CASSTRTGNYEQYF | TRBJ2-7 | TRBV5-1 | -
CASSGAQGSRGTEAFF | TRBJ1-1 | TRBV7-6 | -
CASSLVWGFYTGELFF | TRBJ2-2 | TRBV7-2 | few
CASDDPTRDNEQFF | TRBJ2-1 | TRBV2 | -
CASSLGTSGWAGELFF | TRBJ2-2 | TRBV7-2 | -
CASSSRTSGGNYNEQFF | TRBJ2-1 | TRBV7-6 | few
CASSLEAGNEQYF | TRBJ2-7 | TRBV12-3/TRBV12-4 | many
CASSVTEASTDTQYF | TRBJ2-3 | TRBV6-1 | -
CASCAYSNQPQHF | TRBJ1-5 | TRBV6-5 | -
CASSRQGDSPLHF | TRBJ1-6 | TRBV12-3/TRBV12-4 | -